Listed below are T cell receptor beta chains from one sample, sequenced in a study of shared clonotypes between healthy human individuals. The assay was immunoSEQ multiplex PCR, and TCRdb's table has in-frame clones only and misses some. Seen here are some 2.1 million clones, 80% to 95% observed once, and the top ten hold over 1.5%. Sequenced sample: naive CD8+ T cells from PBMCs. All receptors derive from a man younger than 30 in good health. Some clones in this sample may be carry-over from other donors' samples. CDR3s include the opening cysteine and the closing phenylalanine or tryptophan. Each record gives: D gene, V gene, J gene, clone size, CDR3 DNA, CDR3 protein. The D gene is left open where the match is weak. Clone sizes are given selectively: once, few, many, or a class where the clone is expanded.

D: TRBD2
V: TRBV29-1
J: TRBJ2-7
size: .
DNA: TGCAGCGCCGTCGGGACTAGCGTCGCCCTTAGCTCCTACGAGCAGTACTTC
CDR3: CSAVGTSVALSSYEQYF

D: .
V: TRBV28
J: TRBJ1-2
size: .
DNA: TGTGCCAGCAGCCGACCACAGTTAAGACGGCAGTCGAGCTACACCTTC
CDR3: CASSRPQLRRQSSYTF

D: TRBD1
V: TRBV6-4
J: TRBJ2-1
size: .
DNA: TGTGCCAGCATTACACAAGGAGGACAGGGGCCAGTCCCTTGGGACAATGAGCAGTTCTTC
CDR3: CASITQGGQGPVPWDNEQFF

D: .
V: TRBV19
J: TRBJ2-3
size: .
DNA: TGTGCCAGTAGCGCCTCGGACCTGAGGAGGAAAGATACGCAGTATTTT
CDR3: CASSASDLRRKDTQYF

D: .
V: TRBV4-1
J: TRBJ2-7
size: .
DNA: TGCGCCAGCAGCCACCTCACCCCCAGGTACGAGCAGTACTTC
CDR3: CASSHLTPRYEQYF

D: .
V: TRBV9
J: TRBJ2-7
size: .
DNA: TGTGCCAGCAGCGCCAAAGGTACACATTCCTACGAGCAGTACTTC
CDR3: CASSAKGTHSYEQYF

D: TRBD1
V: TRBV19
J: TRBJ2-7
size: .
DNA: TGTGCCACCTCGAGAAGGACAGGGACCTACGAGCAGTACTTC
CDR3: CATSRRTGTYEQYF

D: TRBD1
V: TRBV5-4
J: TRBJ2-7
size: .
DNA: TGTGCCAGCAGCTGGGACAGGGGGAACGAGCAGTACTTC
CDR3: CASSWDRGNEQYF

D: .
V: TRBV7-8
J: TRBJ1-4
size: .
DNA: TGTGCCAGCAGCGGCCGGGACCCTGAGGGTGAAAAACTGTTTTTT
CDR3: CASSGRDPEGEKLFF

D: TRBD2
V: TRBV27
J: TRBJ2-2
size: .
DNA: TGTGCCAGCGCTACACTAGCGAGGGAGCTGTTTTTT
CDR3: CASATLARELFF

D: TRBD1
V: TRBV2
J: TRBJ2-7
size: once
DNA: TGTGCCAGCACCGAGAGGACAGGGGTCACCCACGAGCAGTACTTC
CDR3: CASTERTGVTHEQYF

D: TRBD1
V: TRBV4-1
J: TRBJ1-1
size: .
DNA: TGCGCCAGCAGCCAGACTCCGACAGGGGGTCAAACTGAAGCTTTCTTT
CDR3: CASSQTPTGGQTEAFF

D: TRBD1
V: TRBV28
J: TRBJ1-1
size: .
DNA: TGTGCCAGCAGGTATACCCTGGGACAGGCCATGAACACTGAAGCTTTCTTT
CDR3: CASRYTLGQAMNTEAFF

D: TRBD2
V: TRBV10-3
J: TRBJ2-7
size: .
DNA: TGTGCCATCAGCCAAGGACTAGCGGCCTACGAGCAGTACTTC
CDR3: CAISQGLAAYEQYF

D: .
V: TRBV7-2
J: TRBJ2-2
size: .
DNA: TGTGCCAGCAGCTTATATGGGCCAGGTGGAGGGGTCCCGACCGGGGAGCTGTTTTTT
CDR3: CASSLYGPGGGVPTGELFF

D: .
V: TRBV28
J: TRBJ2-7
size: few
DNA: TGTGCCAGCAGTTTTAGGGGGTACGAGCAGTACTTC
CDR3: CASSFRGYEQYF

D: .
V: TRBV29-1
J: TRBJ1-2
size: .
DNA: TGCAGCGTTGAAGAGCGACAGGCGACGGCTAAATATGGCTACACCTTC
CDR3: CSVEERQATAKYGYTF

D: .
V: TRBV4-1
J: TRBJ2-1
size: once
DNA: TGCGCCAGCACCAACCCGGGTTTAGGGAACAATGAGCAGTTCTTC
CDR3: CASTNPGLGNNEQFF